This entry describes one T cell receptor beta chain. This clonotype has a count of ten or more. This clone's antigen is unknown. The sample holds no much larger clone one base away, and base qualities are not on file. From cysteine to phenylalanine, the CDR3 is 14 amino acids long. The entry retains the CDR3 DNA only, 42 bases that are in frame from base 1. Between the V and J ends, shortened by 3 bases and 5 bases respectively, the junction contains 11 bases. The germline V gene (reference sequence) sets CDR1 to LNHDA and CDR2 to SQIVND. Receptors were amplified or captured by multiplex PCR. Reads for this sample came from an Illumina HiSeq 4000. To build TCR beta libraries, CDR3 regions were amplified by Arm-PCR using iRepertoire HTBI primers. Before sequencing, the PCR products underwent gel purification. The authors' analysis ran thus. Across samples, some 62 TRBV and 15 or so TRBJ segments were identified and used for gene usage analysis of CDR3 amino acid clonotypes. Filtered high-quality paired reads were merged into contigs using COPE and FqMerger. Contigs were aligned with BLAST to IMGT TRBV, TRBD and TRBJ reference genes, and CDR3 was defined per IMGT. Highly expanded clones were defined as clonotypes with a frequency above 0.1%. Repertoire diversity was measured by Shannon entropy, and V-J evenness by the Gini coefficient. Public clonotypes were defined as clonotypes shared by more than one individual. TCRdb trimmed the raw reads at Q25, called clones with MiXCR and kept productive beta chains. CDR3 protein duplicates are merged, each entry listing the most common genes and DNA. TCRdb, rather than the study authors, made the V and J calls. Here the sample has roughly 220,000 distinct CDR3 sequences; 15% to 20% occur a single time. Over 20% of the sample is taken by the ten largest.

These data originate in a study of regulatory T cells in long-lasting Graves disease (dated by TCRdb to the early 2020s). For context, the study as a whole: Newly diagnosed Graves' disease patients had taken antithyroid drugs for less than 3 months. A total of roughly 35 samples underwent TCR sequencing: around 13 from persistent and approximately 20 from newly diagnosed Graves' disease patients. Patients with persistent Graves' disease were compared with patients with newly diagnosed Graves' disease using TCR sequencing and RNA sequencing of peripheral blood. The study took place in China and was registered as a clinical trial. Overall study outcomes, separate from this receptor: Only peripheral blood was studied, because thyroid tissue, the primary lesion, was inaccessible. Sequencing and analysis were restricted to the TCR beta chain. A larger number of public clonotypes was shared among persistent patients (under 3,000) than among newly diagnosed patients (roughly 980). Persistent disease showed preferential use of TRBV28, TRBJ1-2 and TRBJ2-5, whereas newly diagnosed disease favored TRBV20-1 and TRBJ2-1. Compared with newly diagnosed patients, patients with persistent Graves' disease had lower TCR Shannon entropy and fewer highly expanded clones, which suggests clonal expansion. The small sample size was acknowledged by the authors as a limitation that may reduce accuracy.

Read against the paper, the sample's time point label means: newly diagnosed GD, antithyroid drugs for less than 3 months. For both TCR sequencing and RNA sequencing, RNA was extracted from PBMCs using TRIzol. The diagnosis of Graves' disease followed American Thyroid Association guidelines. Recruitment of patients was carried out at an endocrinology department in Xi'an, China. Each patient gave roughly 10 milliliters of peripheral blood, collected in an EDTA anticoagulant tube. Ficoll Paque Plus density gradient separation was used to isolate PBMCs, and no further T cell sorting was performed. An Agilent 2100 Bioanalyzer and agarose gel were used to check RNA quality, and a NanoDrop 2000 was used to measure RNA concentration.

The receptor's source is a female donor with Graves disease. The sample in question was peripheral blood mononuclear cells (PBMCs), obtained at new diagnosis, from a patient treated with antithyroid drugs. This sequence uses TRBV19 and TRBJ2-1; the D gene assignment is ambiguous. The CDR3 amino acid sequence is: CASSIRHPDNEQFF. The DNA sequence follows: TGTGCCAGTAGTATTCGCCATCCGGACAATGAGCAGTTCTTC.